The sequence of this T cell receptor (beta chain) was determined in a study of regulatory T cells in long-lasting Graves disease. Looking at the study overall: For under 3 months, newly diagnosed Graves' patients had been taking antithyroid drugs.

Described time point: newly diagnosed GD, antithyroid drugs for less than 3 months. From PBMCs, RNA was extracted and then used to make the TCR library. CDR3-region Arm-PCR and iRepertoire HTBI primers produced the TCR beta libraries. Each CDR3 protein is one row after TCRdb ran MiXCR on the multiplex PCR reads. The sample has 350,000 to 500,000 distinct CDR3 sequences, 16% seen once. V was pared by 1 base and J by 1 base, with 20 bases between. Germline CDR1 reads LGHDT; CDR2 reads YNNKEL (reference sequence). This CDR3 is 19 amino acids long. The same sample was also studied in work on T cells in Graves' hyperthyroidism and ophthalmopathy. That paper states: When ophthalmopathy did not progress within 18 months, Graves' hyperthyroidism was considered stable.

V and J are TRBV3-1 and TRBJ2-1, with a tentative D call TRBD2 (6 bases). This specimen consisted of peripheral blood mononuclear cells (PBMCs), obtained at new diagnosis, from a patient treated with antithyroid drugs. The receptor comes from a woman younger than 45 with Graves disease. The DNA for the CDR3 is TGTGCCAGCAGCCAAGGGTATACTAGCCCCTCAGGGTCCTACAATGAGCAGTTCTTC. Translation gives CASSQGYTSPSGSYNEQFF.